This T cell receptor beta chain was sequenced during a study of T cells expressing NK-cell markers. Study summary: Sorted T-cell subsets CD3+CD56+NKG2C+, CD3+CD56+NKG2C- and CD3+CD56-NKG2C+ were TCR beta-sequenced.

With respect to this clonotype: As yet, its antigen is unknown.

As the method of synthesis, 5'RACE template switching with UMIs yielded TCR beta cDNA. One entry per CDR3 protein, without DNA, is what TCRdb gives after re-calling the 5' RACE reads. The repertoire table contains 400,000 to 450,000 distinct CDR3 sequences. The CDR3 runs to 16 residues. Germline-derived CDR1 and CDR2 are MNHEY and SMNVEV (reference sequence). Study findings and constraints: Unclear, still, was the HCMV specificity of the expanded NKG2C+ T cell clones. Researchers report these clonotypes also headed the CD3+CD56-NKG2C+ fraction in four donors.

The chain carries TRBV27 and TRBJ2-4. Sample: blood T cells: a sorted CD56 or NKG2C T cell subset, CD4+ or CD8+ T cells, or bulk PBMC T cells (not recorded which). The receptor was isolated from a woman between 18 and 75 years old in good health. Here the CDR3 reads CASRPDRDLAKNIQYF.